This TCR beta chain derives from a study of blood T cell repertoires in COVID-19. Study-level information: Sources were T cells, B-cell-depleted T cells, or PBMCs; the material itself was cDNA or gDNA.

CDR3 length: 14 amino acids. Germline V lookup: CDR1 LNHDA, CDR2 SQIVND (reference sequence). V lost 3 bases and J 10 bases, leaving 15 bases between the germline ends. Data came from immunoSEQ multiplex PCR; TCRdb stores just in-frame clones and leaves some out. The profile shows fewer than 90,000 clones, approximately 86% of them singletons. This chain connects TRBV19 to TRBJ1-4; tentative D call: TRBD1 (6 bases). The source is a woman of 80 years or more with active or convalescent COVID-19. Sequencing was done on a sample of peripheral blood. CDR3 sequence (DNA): TGTGCCAGTAGTATTGAGTCCCTCAGGGGAAAACTGTTTTTT. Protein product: CASSIESLRGKLFF.